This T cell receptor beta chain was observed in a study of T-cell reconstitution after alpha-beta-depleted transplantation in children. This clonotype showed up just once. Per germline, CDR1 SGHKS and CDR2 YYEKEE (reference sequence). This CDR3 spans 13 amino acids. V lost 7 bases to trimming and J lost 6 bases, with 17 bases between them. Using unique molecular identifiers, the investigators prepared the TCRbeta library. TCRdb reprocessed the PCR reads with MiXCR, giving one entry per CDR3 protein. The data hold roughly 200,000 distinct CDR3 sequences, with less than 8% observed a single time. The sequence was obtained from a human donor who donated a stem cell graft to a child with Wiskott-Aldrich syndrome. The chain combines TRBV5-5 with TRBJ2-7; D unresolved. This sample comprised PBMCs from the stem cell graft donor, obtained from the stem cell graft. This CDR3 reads CASGPRPPCEQYF. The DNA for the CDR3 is TGTGCCAGCGGCCCCCGGCCCCCCTGCGAGCAGTACTTC.